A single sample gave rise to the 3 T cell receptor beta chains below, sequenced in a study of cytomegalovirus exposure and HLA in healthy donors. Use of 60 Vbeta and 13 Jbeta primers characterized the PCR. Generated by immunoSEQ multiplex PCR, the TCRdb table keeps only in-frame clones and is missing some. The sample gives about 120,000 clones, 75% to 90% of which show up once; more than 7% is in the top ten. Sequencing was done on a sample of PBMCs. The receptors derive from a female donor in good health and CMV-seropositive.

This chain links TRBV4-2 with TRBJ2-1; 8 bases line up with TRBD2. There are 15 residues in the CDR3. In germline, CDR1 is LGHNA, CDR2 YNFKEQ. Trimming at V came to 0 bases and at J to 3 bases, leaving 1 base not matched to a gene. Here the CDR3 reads CASSQEAGGYNEQFF. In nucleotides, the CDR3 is TGTGCCAGCAGCCAAGAGGCGGGGGGCTACAATGAGCAGTTCTTC.

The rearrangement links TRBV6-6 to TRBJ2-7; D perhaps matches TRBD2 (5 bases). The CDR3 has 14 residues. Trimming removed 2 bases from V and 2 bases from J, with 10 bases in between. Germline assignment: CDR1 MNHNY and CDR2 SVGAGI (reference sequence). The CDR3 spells CASSYEGRTYEQYF. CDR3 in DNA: TGTGCCAGCAGTTACGAGGGAAGGACCTACGAGCAGTACTTC.

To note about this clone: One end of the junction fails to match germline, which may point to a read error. CDR3 sequence: CASSPQSTNGYTF. The CDR3 DNA is TGTGCCAGCTCACCCCAATCAACTAATGGGTACACCTTC. The chain combines TRBV18 with TRBJ1-2, with D unclear. Germline V gene lookup returns CDR1 KGHSH and CDR2 LQKENI. CDR3 length: 13 amino acids.